Below, 9 T cell receptor beta chains from the same sample are listed, as sequenced in a study of T cell responses to AZD1222 COVID-19 vaccine. Sequenced by immunoSEQ multiplex PCR; TCRdb stores in-frame clones only, minus some. The sample lists roughly 110,000 clones, about 89% seen once, with 6.5% to 8% in the top ten. The specimen was peripheral blood, collected on day 0 of AZD1222 vaccination. Every receptor here comes from an adult in good health.

The chain couples TRBV3-1 (or the pseudogene TRBV3-2) to TRBJ2-4; TRBD1 is a possible D gene (6 bases). The CDR3 is made up of 18 amino acids. V was clipped by 0 bases and J by 2 bases, with 17 bases between them. The V gene's germline CDR1 is LGHDT and CDR2 YNNKEL (reference sequence). CDR3 DNA: TGTGCCAGCAGCCAAGATTCCCCGAACAGGGCCTCCAAAAACATTCAGTACTTC. Amino acids: CASSQDSPNRASKNIQYF.

The chain uses TRBV28 and TRBJ2-2; possibly TRBD2 for D (6 bases). V was clipped by 7 bases and J by 0 bases, with 15 bases between them. Germline assignment: CDR1 MDHEN and CDR2 SYDVKM. This CDR3 has 16 residues. CDR3: CASKFERRANTGELFF. CDR3 nucleotide sequence: TGTGCCAGCAAGTTCGAGCGGAGGGCGAACACCGGGGAGCTGTTTTTT.

The rearrangement links TRBV9 to TRBJ2-2; no reliable D call. V was clipped by 2 bases and J by 1 base, with 9 bases between them. The CDR3 totals 15 residues. Germline V lookup: CDR1 SGDLS, CDR2 YYNGEE. CDR3 sequence reads: CASSVLLQNTGELFF. The CDR3 DNA is TGTGCCAGCAGCGTTCTGCTGCAGAACACCGGGGAGCTGTTTTTT.

The chain has TRBV30 and TRBJ1-2; D ambiguous. Germline CDR1 is GTSNPN and CDR2 is SVGIG (reference sequence). The CDR3 extends over 15 amino acids. Trimming cost V 5 bases and J 10 bases, with 26 bases left between them. The CDR3 DNA reads TGTGCCTGGGAGCTGAACAGCCAGACCCCCGGTGTCTACACCTTC. Translated, it gives CAWELNSQTPGVYTF. Full variable domain (rest looked up from reference TRBV30 and TRBJ1-2): SQTIHQWPATLVQPVGSPLSLECTVEGTSNPNLYWYRQAAGRGLQLLFYSVGIGQISSEVPQNLSASRPQDRQFILSSKKLLLSDSGFYLCAWELNSQTPGVYTFGSGTRLTVV.

The chain links TRBV20-1 to TRBJ2-7; tentative D call: TRBD1 (5 bases). In germline, CDR1 is DFQATT, CDR2 SNEGSKA (reference sequence). This CDR3 is 11 amino acids long. Between the trimmed V and J ends, which lost 6 bases and 3 bases, there was a span of 9 bases. The DNA for the CDR3 is TGCAGTGCCTCCAGGGACTACGAGCAGTACTTC. Protein: CSASRDYEQYF.

This rearrangement joins TRBV5-4 to TRBJ1-3, with D possibly matching TRBD1 (6 bases). CDR3 size: 16 residues. Germline loops: CDR1 SGHNT, CDR2 YYREEE (reference sequence). V lost 1 base, J lost 0 bases, and 11 bases lay in between. The CDR3 spells CASSLPRGDSGNTIYF. CDR3 nucleotides: TGTGCCAGCAGCTTGCCTAGGGGGGACTCTGGAAACACCATATATTTT.

The chain has TRBV19 and TRBJ2-1, with TRBD1 identical over 9 bases. Germline values: CDR1 LNHDA, CDR2 SQIVND (reference sequence). CDR3 length: 15 amino acids. Unmatched junction bases numbered 13, after V lost 8 bases and J lost 8 bases. The CDR3 loop reads CASDSIETGGYEQFF. CDR3 DNA sequence: TGTGCCAGTGATAGTATAGAGACAGGGGGGTATGAGCAGTTCTTC.

This clone appeared many times. V and J are TRBV4-3 and TRBJ1-3, with 8 bases that match TRBD1. The CDR3 runs 16 residues. V shed 4 bases and J 4 bases; nucleotides not matched to a gene: 9. Per the germline V gene, CDR1 is LGHNA and CDR2 is YSLEER. This CDR3 is CASSPSQGAFGNTIYF. CDR3 nucleotide sequence: TGCGCCAGCAGCCCGTCGCAGGGGGCCTTCGGAAACACCATATATTTT.

The chain recombines TRBV27 with TRBJ2-2; 10 bases are a match to TRBD1. The V gene's germline CDR1 is MNHEY and CDR2 SMNVEV (reference sequence). The CDR3 is made up of 14 amino acids. The junction had 4 bases not matched to a gene; V was cut back by 6 bases and J by 6 bases. The CDR3, as DNA: TGTGCCAGCAGGGCCGGACAGGGGGCCGGGGAGCTGTTTTTT. It encodes CASRAGQGAGELFF.